These T cell receptor beta chains were read from a single sample in a study of beta chain features in type 1 diabetes. Method: immunoSEQ multiplex PCR; TCRdb's copy keeps in-frame clones and lacks some. The table lists fewer than 350,000 clones, approximately 15% of them singletons. Material for sequencing was naive CD4+ T cells from blood. These receptors all come from a man aged 18 to 35 with type 1 diabetes. The CDR3 runs from the conserved cysteine through the conserved F or W. The D gene is left open where the match is weak. Clone size is given for some rows only: seen once, a few or many times, or a class if the clone is expanded.

V gene	J gene	D gene	clone size	CDR3 DNA	CDR3 protein
TRBV28	TRBJ1-5	.	.	TGTGCCAGCAGTACGCAAACACAGGGTCGGGGTCAGCCCCAGCATTTT	CASSTQTQGRGQPQHF
TRBV18	TRBJ2-3	TRBD2	.	TGTGCCAGCTCACCTAGCGGGAGTGGAGATACGCAGTATTTT	CASSPSGSGDTQYF
TRBV30	TRBJ1-2	TRBD1	.	TGTGCCTGGAGTAAAGGGACAGGGGGCTCCCTTGGAGGCTACACCTTC	CAWSKGTGGSLGGYTF
TRBV30	TRBJ2-1	.	few	TGTGCCTGGAGTGTAGGGGCTTACAATGAGCAGTTCTTC	CAWSVGAYNEQFF
TRBV11-3	TRBJ2-2	TRBD2	.	TGTGCCAGCAGCCCCGCGGGGGGTGCCGGGGAGCTGTTTTTT	CASSPAGGAGELFF
TRBV28	TRBJ1-2	.	.	TGTGCCAGCAGTTTATTAGGGGCGGCTGGCTACACCTTC	CASSLLGAAGYTF
TRBV9	TRBJ2-5	TRBD1	few	TGTGCCAGCAGCGTAGTGGCCTCAGGGGGCGGCCAAGAGACCCAGTACTTC	CASSVVASGGGQETQYF
TRBV19	TRBJ2-3	TRBD1	.	TGTGCCACCGCCCAGGACAGGGCGGCAGATACGCAGTATTTT	CATAQDRAADTQYF
TRBV7-2	TRBJ1-1	.	.	TGTGCCAGCAGAGGCGGGGGAACAATGAACACTGAAGCTTTCTTT	CASRGGGTMNTEAFF
TRBV6-5	TRBJ2-5	TRBD1	once	TGTGCCAGCAGTCCGGACCGGGACAGAAAGACCCAGTACTTC	CASSPDRDRKTQYF
TRBV18	TRBJ1-2	.	few	TGTGCCAGCTCACCGCCAGGGAACCCTGGGTATGGCTACACCTTC	CASSPPGNPGYGYTF
TRBV28	TRBJ2-7	TRBD2	few	TGTGCCAGCCGTCCCAGCGGGGGGCGTACCTACGAGCAGTACTTC	CASRPSGGRTYEQYF
TRBV7-2	TRBJ1-2	.	.	TGTGCCAGCAGCTTAGGTGAAGGGGGTCAGGGCGGACTCCGATCCTTC	CASSLGEGGQGGLRSF
TRBV15	TRBJ2-7	.	.	TGTGCCACCAGCAGGGACAAGCCCTACGAGCAGTACTTC	CATSRDKPYEQYF
TRBV7-2	TRBJ2-7	TRBD2	.	TGTGCCAGCAGCTTAGGAAGCGGGAACTACGAGCAGTACTTC	CASSLGSGNYEQYF
TRBV27	TRBJ1-5	TRBD1	few	TGTGCCAGCAGTTTCGCCAAACAGGGGGATCAGCCCCAGCATTTT	CASSFAKQGDQPQHF
TRBV12-5	TRBJ2-1	TRBD2	.	TGTGCTAGTGGTTTGGCCCCGCCGGGACTAGCGGGAGTAGGGAGCTCCTACAATGAGCAGTTCTTC	CASGLAPPGLAGVGSSYNEQFF
TRBV27	TRBJ1-2	.	.	TGTGCCAGCAGCCCAACAGGGTACTATGGCTACACCTTC	CASSPTGYYGYTF
TRBV13	TRBJ1-4	.	few	TGTGCCAGCAGCTTGAGTGATGCGTTTAATGAAAAACTGTTTTTT	CASSLSDAFNEKLFF
TRBV7-2	TRBJ2-4	TRBD2	.	TGTGCCAGCAGCTTAACGGCGGGGGGCACGGGGAACATTCAGTACTTC	CASSLTAGGTGNIQYF
TRBV7-9	TRBJ2-3	TRBD2	few	TGTGCCGCGCGGGGGACTAGCCTGAATAGAACGCAGTATTTT	CAARGTSLNRTQYF
TRBV18	TRBJ2-5	.	.	TGTGCCAGCTCACCACCAGGTAGCAAAGAGACCCAGTACTTC	CASSPPGSKETQYF
TRBV2	TRBJ2-5	.	few	TGTGCCAGCACTGGACAGGGAGGGGAGGAGACCCAGTACTTC	CASTGQGGEETQYF
TRBV11-2	TRBJ2-7	.	.	TGTGCCAGCAGCTTTGACAGGACCTACGAGCAGTACTTC	CASSFDRTYEQYF
TRBV7-2	TRBJ1-2	.	.	TGTGCCAGCTCCAGGGGTGTAGGTAACTATGGCTACACCTTC	CASSRGVGNYGYTF
TRBV5-6	TRBJ2-1	TRBD1	.	TGTGCCAGCAGGTTGGGACAGGGACCCTACAATGAGCAGTTCTTC	CASRLGQGPYNEQFF
TRBV28	TRBJ2-7	TRBD1	.	TGTGCCAGCAGTGACTCGGGACAGGGGAACTACGAGCAGTACTTC	CASSDSGQGNYEQYF
TRBV19	TRBJ2-1	TRBD2	once	TGTGCCAGTAGGTTATCGGGACTAGCGGGGGCCAATGAGCAGTTCTTC	CASRLSGLAGANEQFF
TRBV2	TRBJ2-1	.	few	TGTGCCAGCAGTGAAGCGGGCGGGGCTACCTACAATGAGCAGTTCTTC	CASSEAGGATYNEQFF
TRBV6-1	TRBJ1-6	.	.	TGTGCCAGCAGTGAAAGGACATCCGGGGGTAGTAATTCACCCCTCCACTTT	CASSERTSGGSNSPLHF
TRBV6-5	TRBJ2-7	TRBD2	.	TGTGCCAGCAGCCGAGGTAGCGGGGGCCCCTACGAGCAGTACTTC	CASSRGSGGPYEQYF
TRBV6-5	TRBJ2-5	TRBD2	few	TGTGCCAGCAGACCCCCGGGGAGGGGACGGGAGACCCAGTACTTC	CASRPPGRGRETQYF
TRBV5-6	TRBJ2-1	.	few	TGTGCCAGCAGCGTGTCGGGTGAGCAGTTCTTC	CASSVSGEQFF
TRBV30	TRBJ2-7	.	.	TGTGCCTGGAGTACCCTGTACCCCATTGGACAGCGTACCTACGAGCAGTACTTC	CAWSTLYPIGQRTYEQYF
TRBV6-6	TRBJ1-2	.	.	TGTGCCAGCAGACACGATGACAGCTATGGCTACACCTTC	CASRHDDSYGYTF
TRBV4-3	TRBJ2-5	TRBD2	few	TGCGCCAGCAGCCAAGACGGGGCGGGGGGCCAGGAGACCCAGTACTTC	CASSQDGAGGQETQYF
TRBV20-1	TRBJ2-1	.	.	TGCAGTGCTAGGGAGAATGAGCAGTTCTTC	CSARENEQFF
TRBV25-1	TRBJ1-6	TRBD1	few	TGTGCCAGCAGTGATGGTAGGGGACAGGGTAATTCACCCCTCCACTTT	CASSDGRGQGNSPLHF
TRBV30	TRBJ1-2	.	few	TGTGCCTGGAGTTGGGGCAGGGGAAGTGGCTACACCTTC	CAWSWGRGSGYTF
TRBV19	TRBJ1-5	TRBD1	.	TGTGCCACCACCCGACAGGGAATAAGCAATCAGCCCCAGCATTTT	CATTRQGISNQPQHF
TRBV10-2	TRBJ2-5	.	.	TGCGCCAGCACCCCTAGGGGACTTGTAGTTCAGACCCAGTACTTC	CASTPRGLVVQTQYF
TRBV18	TRBJ2-1	TRBD2	few	TGTGCCAGCCAGACTAGCGGGAGTCCCGATGAGCAGTTCTTC	CASQTSGSPDEQFF
TRBV14	TRBJ2-7	.	.	TGTGCCAGCAGCCAGGGCGTCGGCTACGAGCAGTACTTC	CASSQGVGYEQYF
TRBV5-1	TRBJ2-5	TRBD2	few	TGCGCCAGCAGCTTGGGGACTAGCTCGCAGGAGCAGTACTTC	CASSLGTSSQEQYF
TRBV13	TRBJ2-7	.	few	TGTGCCAGCAGCTTGGCGGGGATCCCCTACGAGCAGTACTTC	CASSLAGIPYEQYF
TRBV6-5	TRBJ2-7	TRBD2	few	TGTGCCAGCAGACTAGCGGGAGCGGGTGAGCAGTACTTC	CASRLAGAGEQYF
TRBV9	TRBJ1-6	TRBD1	.	TGTGCCAGCAGCGTAGAGGCCCAGGGGGATCCCCTCCACTTT	CASSVEAQGDPLHF
TRBV29-1	TRBJ2-5	TRBD2	.	TGCAGCGCCGCGGGGGGAGAGACCCAGTACTTC	CSAAGGETQYF
TRBV7-2	TRBJ2-3	.	.	TGTGCCAGCAGCTTACAGACAGGACCCACAGATACGCAGTATTTT	CASSLQTGPTDTQYF
TRBV7-2	TRBJ2-2	TRBD2	few	TGTGCCAGCAGCTGGCCATTTTTTAGCGGGAAGAACACCGGGGAGCTGTTTTTT	CASSWPFFSGKNTGELFF
TRBV19	TRBJ1-2	TRBD1	few	TGTGCCAGTAGTAACCGACAGGGGGATGGCTACACCTTC	CASSNRQGDGYTF
TRBV21-1	TRBJ1-5	.	.	TGTGCCAGCAGCAAAAACCCTCTTGAGACAGGGCCAGGCAATCAGCCCCAGCATTTT	CASSKNPLETGPGNQPQHF